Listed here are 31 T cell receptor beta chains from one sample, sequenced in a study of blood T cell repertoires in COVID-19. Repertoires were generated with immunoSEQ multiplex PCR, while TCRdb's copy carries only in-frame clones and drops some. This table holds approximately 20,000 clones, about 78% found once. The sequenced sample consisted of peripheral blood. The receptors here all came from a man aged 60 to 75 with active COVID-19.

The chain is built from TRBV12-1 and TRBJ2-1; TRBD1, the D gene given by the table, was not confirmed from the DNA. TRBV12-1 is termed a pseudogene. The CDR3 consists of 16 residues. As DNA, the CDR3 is TGTGCCAGCAGCTGCCCCAGGCACTTCTCCTACAATGAGCAGTTCTTC. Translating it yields CASSCPRHFSYNEQFF.

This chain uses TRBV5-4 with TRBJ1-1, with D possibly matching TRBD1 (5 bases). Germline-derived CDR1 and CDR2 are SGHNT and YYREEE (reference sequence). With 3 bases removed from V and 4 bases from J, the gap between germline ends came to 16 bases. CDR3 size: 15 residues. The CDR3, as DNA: TGTGCCAGCAGCTGGGGCGGCAGGGAGGCCACTGAAGCTTTCTTT. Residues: CASSWGGREATEAFF.

The CDR3, as DNA: TGTGCCAGCAGCTTACTAGCGGGTACAGGAGAGACCCAGTACTTC. This gives the protein CASSLLAGTGETQYF. This chain uses TRBV5-8 with TRBJ2-5, with 9 bases identical to TRBD2. The germline V gene has CDR1 SGHTS and CDR2 YDEGEE. Trimming removed 2 bases from V and 4 bases from J; junction bases left unmatched: 6. The CDR3 loop spans 15 amino acids. Full variable domain (missing parts from reference TRBV5-8 and TRBJ2-5): EAGVTQSPTHLIKTRGQQATLRCSPISGHTSVYWYQQALGLGLQFLLWYDEGEERNRGNFPPRFSGRQFPNYSSELNVNALELEDSALYLCASSLLAGTGETQYFGPGTRLLVL.

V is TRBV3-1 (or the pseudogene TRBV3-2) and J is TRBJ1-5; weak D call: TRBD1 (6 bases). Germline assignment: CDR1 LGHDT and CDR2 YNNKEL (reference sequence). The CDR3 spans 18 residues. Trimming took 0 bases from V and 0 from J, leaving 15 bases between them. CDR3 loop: CASSQEGGAVYSNQPQHF. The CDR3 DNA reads TGTGCCAGCAGCCAAGAAGGGGGGGCCGTTTATAGCAATCAGCCCCAGCATTTT.

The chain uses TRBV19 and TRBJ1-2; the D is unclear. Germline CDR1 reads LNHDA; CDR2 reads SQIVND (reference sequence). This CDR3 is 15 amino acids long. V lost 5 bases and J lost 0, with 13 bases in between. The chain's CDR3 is CASSSQSTTNYGYTF. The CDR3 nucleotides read TGTGCCAGTAGTTCACAGTCGACCACTAACTATGGCTACACCTTC.

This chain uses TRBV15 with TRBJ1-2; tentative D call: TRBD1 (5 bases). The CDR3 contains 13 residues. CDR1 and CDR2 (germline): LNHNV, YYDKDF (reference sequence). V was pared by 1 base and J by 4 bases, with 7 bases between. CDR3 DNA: TGTGCCACCAGCAGAGGAGACAGCTATGGCTACACCTTC. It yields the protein CATSRGDSYGYTF.

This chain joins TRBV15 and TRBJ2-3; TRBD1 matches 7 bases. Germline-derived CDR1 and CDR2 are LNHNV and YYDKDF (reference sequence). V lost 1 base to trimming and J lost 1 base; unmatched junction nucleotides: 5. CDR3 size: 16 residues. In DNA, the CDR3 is TGTGCCACCAGCAGAGCCGGGACAGACGGCACAGATACGCAGTATTTT. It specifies CATSRAGTDGTDTQYF.

The CDR3 reads CSVAITGGANQPQHF. The CDR3 DNA reads as TGCAGCGTTGCTATCACAGGGGGTGCCAATCAGCCCCAGCATTTT. The genes are TRBV29-1 and TRBJ1-5; 8 positions agree with TRBD1. The V segment lost 4 bases and the J segment 3 bases; nucleotides outside the gene matches: 8. This CDR3 is built from 15 residues. CDR1 and CDR2 (germline): SQVTM, ANQGSEA.

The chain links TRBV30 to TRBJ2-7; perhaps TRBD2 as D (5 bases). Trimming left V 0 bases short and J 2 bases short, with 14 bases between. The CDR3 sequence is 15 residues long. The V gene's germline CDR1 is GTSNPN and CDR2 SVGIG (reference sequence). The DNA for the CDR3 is TGTGCCTGGAGTGTGTTTGGTAGCGTGACCTACGAGCAGTACTTC. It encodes CAWSVFGSVTYEQYF.

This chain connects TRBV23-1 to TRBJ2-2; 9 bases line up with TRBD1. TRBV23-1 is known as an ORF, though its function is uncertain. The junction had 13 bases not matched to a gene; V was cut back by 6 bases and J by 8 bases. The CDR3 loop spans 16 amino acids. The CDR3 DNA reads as TGCGCCAGCAGCCGGCGGGACAGGGATAGTACGGGGGAGCTGTTTTTT. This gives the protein CASSRRDRDSTGELFF.

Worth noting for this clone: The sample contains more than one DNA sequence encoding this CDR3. This chain's CDR3 is CASSAPETGSLKNIQYF. The CDR3 DNA follows: TGCGCCAGCAGTGCGCCGGAGACAGGCTCCCTTAAAAACATTCAGTACTTC. The rearrangement links TRBV10-2 to TRBJ2-4; D possibly corresponds to TRBD1 (6 bases). Trimming left V 4 bases short and J 4 bases short, with 20 bases between. The CDR3 is 17 amino acids. In germline, CDR1 is WSHSY, CDR2 SAAADI.

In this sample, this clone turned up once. The CDR3 is CASSQVQVDEQFF. Written as DNA, the CDR3 is TGCGCCAGCAGCCAAGTACAGGTCGATGAGCAGTTCTTC. The chain joins TRBV4-1 to TRBJ2-1; tentatively, D is TRBD1 (5 bases). Looked up from germline, CDR1 is MGHRA and CDR2 is YSYEKL. CDR3 length equals 13 residues. V was clipped by 1 base and J by 8 bases, with 9 bases between them.

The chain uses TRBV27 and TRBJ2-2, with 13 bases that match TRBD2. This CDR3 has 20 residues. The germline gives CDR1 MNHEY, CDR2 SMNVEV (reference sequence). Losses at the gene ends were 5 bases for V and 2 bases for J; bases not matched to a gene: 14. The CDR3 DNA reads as TGTGCCAGCAGTCGAAATCCGGGACTAGCGGGATTGGGTAACACCGGGGAGCTGTTTTTT. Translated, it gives CASSRNPGLAGLGNTGELFF.

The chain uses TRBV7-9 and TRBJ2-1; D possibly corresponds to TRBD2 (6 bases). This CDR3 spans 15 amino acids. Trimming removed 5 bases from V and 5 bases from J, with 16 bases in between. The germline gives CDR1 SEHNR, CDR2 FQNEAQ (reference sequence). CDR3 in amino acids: CASSPEAGMNNEQFF. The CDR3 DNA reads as TGTGCCAGCAGCCCTGAGGCGGGAATGAACAATGAGCAGTTCTTC.

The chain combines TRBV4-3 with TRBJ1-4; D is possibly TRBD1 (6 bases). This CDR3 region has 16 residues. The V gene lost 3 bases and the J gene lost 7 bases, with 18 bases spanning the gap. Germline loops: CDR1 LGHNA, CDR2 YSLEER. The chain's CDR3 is CASSQGGGGASEKLFF. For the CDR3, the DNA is TGCGCCAGCAGCCAGGGCGGTGGGGGGGCGTCTGAAAAACTGTTTTTT.

The CDR3, as DNA: TGTGCCAGCAGCTACGGACAGCCAACTAATGAAAAACTGTTTTTT. Its translation: CASSYGQPTNEKLFF. The chain employs TRBV7-9 and TRBJ1-4; a weak D match, TRBD1 (6 bases). This CDR3 spans 15 amino acids. Trimming stripped 4 bases from V and 0 bases from J, with 9 bases between. Germline values: CDR1 SEHNR, CDR2 FQNEAQ (reference sequence).

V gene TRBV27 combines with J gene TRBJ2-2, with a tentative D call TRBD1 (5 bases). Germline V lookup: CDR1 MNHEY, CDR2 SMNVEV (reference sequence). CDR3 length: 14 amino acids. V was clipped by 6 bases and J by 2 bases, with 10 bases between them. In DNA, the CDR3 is TGTGCCAGCAGGCCTCAGGGCAACACCGGGGAGCTGTTTTTT. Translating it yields CASRPQGNTGELFF.

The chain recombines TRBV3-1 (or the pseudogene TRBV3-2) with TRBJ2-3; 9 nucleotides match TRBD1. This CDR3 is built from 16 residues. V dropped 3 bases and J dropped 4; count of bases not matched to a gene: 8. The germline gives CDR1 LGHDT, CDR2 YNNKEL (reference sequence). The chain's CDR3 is CASSHLGQGRADTQYF. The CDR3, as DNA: TGTGCCAGCAGCCACCTCGGACAGGGGCGGGCAGATACGCAGTATTTT.

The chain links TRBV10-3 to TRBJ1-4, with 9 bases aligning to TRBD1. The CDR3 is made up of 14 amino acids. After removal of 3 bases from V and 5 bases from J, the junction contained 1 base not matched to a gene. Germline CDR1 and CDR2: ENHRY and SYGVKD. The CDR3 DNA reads TGTGCCATCAGTGATGGGACAGGGAATGAAAAACTGTTTTTT. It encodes CAISDGTGNEKLFF.

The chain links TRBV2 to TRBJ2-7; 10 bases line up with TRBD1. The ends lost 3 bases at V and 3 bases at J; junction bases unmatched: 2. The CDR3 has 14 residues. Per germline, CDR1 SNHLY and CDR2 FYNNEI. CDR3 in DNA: TGTGCCAGCAGTGAGTGGACAGGGGGCTACGAGCAGTACTTC. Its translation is CASSEWTGGYEQYF. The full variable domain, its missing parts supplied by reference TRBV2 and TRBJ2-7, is EPEVTQTPSHQVTQMGQEVILRCVPISNHLYFYWYRQILGQKVEFLVSFYNNEISEKSEIFDDQFSVERPDGSNFTLKIRSTKLEDSAMYFCASSEWTGGYEQYFGPGTRLTVT.

The CDR3 sequence: CASSQGGQGLAKNIQYF. Written as DNA, the CDR3 is TGTGCCAGCAGCCAAGGGGGACAGGGGTTAGCCAAAAACATTCAGTACTTC. The genes are TRBV3-1 (or the pseudogene TRBV3-2) and TRBJ2-4; 10 bases fit TRBD1. The V gene end was trimmed by 1 base and the J gene end by 0 bases; junction bases not matched to a gene: 3. The CDR3 runs 17 residues. Looked up from germline, CDR1 is LGHDT and CDR2 is YNNKEL (reference sequence).

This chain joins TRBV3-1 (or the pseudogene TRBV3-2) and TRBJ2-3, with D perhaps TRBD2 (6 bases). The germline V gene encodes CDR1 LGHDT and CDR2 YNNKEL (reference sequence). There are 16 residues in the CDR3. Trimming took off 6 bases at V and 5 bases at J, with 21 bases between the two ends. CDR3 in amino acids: CASRPDGGRGIDTQYF. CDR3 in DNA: TGTGCCAGCAGACCTGACGGGGGTCGAGGGATAGATACGCAGTATTTT.

CDR3 loop: CASSPPRAGGRTSGYTDTQYF. CDR3 coding DNA: TGTGCCAGCAGTCCCCCTAGGGCAGGGGGAAGGACTAGCGGTTACACAGATACGCAGTATTTT. The chain recombines TRBV6-6 with TRBJ2-3; 10 positions match TRBD2. Germline V gene data show CDR1 as MNHNY and CDR2 as SVGAGI (reference sequence). CDR3 length: 21 amino acids. The V segment lost 5 bases and the J segment 2 bases; nucleotides outside the gene matches: 22.

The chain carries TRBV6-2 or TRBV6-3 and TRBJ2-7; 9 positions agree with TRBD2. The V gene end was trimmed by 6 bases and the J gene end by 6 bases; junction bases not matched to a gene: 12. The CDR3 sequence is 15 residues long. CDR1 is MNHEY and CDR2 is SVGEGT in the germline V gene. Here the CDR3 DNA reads TGTGCCAGCAGCCCCCCCGAGCGGGAGGAAGGCGAGCAGTACTTC. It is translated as CASSPPEREEGEQYF.

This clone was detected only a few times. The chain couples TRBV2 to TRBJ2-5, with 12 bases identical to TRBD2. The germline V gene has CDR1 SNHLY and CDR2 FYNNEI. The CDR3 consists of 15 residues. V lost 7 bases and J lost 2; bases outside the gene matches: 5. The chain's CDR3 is CASTGLAGPQETQYF. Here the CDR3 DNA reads TGTGCCAGCACCGGACTAGCGGGACCTCAAGAGACCCAGTACTTC.

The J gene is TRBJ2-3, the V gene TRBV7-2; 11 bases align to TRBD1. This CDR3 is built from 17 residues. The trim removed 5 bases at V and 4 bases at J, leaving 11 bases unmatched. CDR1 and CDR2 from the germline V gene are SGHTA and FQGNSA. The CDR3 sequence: CASSKYWTGGTADTQYF. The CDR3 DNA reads TGTGCCAGCAGCAAGTACTGGACAGGGGGCACCGCAGATACGCAGTATTTT.

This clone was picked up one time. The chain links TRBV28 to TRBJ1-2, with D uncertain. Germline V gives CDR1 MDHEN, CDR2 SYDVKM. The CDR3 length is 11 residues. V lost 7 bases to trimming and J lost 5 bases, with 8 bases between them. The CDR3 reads CASNTLYGYTF. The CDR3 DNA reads TGTGCCAGCAATACTTTATATGGCTACACCTTC.

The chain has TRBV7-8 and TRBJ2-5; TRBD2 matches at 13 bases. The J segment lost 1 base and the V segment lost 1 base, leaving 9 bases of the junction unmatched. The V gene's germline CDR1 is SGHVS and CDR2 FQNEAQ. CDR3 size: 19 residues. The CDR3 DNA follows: TGTGCCAGCAGCTTAGGCCGGGGACTAGCGGGGCCAACCCAAGAGACCCAGTACTTC. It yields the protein CASSLGRGLAGPTQETQYF.

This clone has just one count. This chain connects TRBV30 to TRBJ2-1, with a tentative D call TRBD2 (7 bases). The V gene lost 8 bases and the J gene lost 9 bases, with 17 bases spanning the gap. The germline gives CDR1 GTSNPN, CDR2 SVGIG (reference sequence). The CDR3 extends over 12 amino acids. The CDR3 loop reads CARGAGLSEQFF. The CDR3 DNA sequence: TGTGCCCGGGGGGCAGGGCTAAGTGAGCAGTTCTTC.

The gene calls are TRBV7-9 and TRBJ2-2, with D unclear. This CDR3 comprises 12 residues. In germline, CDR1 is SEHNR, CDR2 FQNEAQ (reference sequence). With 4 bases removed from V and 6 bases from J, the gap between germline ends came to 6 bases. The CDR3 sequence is CASSYVAGELFF. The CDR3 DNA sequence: TGTGCCAGCAGCTATGTAGCCGGGGAGCTGTTTTTT.

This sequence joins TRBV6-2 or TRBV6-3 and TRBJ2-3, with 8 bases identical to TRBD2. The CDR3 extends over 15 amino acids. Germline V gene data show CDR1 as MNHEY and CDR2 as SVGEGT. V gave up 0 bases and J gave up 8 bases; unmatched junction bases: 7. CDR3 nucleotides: TGTGCCAGCAGTTACTCCAGCGGGAGCGGGGCTACGCAGTATTTT. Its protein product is CASSYSSGSGATQYF.